The 5 T cell receptor beta chains listed next were all sequenced from one sample in a study of cytomegalovirus exposure and HLA in healthy donors. The PCR had 60 Vbeta and 13 Jbeta primers. Method: immunoSEQ multiplex PCR; TCRdb's copy keeps in-frame clones and lacks some. The sample has over 100,000 clones; about three quarters are singletons. Input material: PBMCs. These TCRs come from a woman aged 25 to 39 in good health and CMV-seropositive.

The V and J genes are TRBV9 and TRBJ2-2; 8 nucleotides match TRBD2. CDR1 and CDR2 (germline): SGDLS, YYNGEE. This CDR3 has 16 amino acids. Trimming took 0 bases from V and 5 from J; bases not matched to a gene: 6. The CDR3 sequence is CASSVDAGGITGELFF. In nucleotides, the CDR3 is TGTGCCAGCAGCGTAGATGCGGGGGGTATTACCGGGGAGCTGTTTTTT.

Of note for this clone: The junction departs from the called germline gene at one end, perhaps through a read error. The same CDR3 also results from other DNA sequences found in this sample. The rearrangement links TRBV7-9 to TRBJ1-6; TRBD1 matches 8 bases. Germline assignment: CDR1 SEHNR and CDR2 FQNEAQ (reference sequence). The CDR3 is 15 amino acids. The CDR3 loop is CASSSGQGLNSPLHF. The DNA for the CDR3 is TGTGCCAGCAGCTCTGGACAGGGACTTAATTCACCCCTTCACTTT.

This clone was observed a single time. The chain is built from TRBV6-5 and TRBJ1-1; D unresolved. The CDR3 consists of 13 residues. The germline CDR1 and CDR2 sequences are MNHEY and SVGAGI. The V and J ends lost 7 bases and 0 bases respectively, with 9 bases between them. As DNA, the CDR3 is TGTGCCAGCACTGCAAGCCTGAACACTGAAGCTTTCTTT. Translating gives CASTASLNTEAFF.

The V and J genes are TRBV4-2 and TRBJ1-2; D is uncertain. Trimming removed 0 bases from V and 4 bases from J, with 6 bases in between. This CDR3 spans 13 amino acids. Germline CDR1 reads LGHNA; CDR2 reads YNFKEQ. The CDR3 DNA sequence: TGTGCCAGCAGCCAAGAGAGGGCCTATGGCTACACCTTC. This codes for CASSQERAYGYTF.

This clone was found once. The rearrangement joins TRBV5-1 to TRBJ2-1; the D gene is possibly TRBD2 (6 bases). This CDR3 region has 13 residues. V lost 4 bases, J lost 3 bases, and 8 bases lay in between. In germline, CDR1 is SGHRS, CDR2 YFSETQ. This CDR3 reads CASSQDYYNEQFF. In DNA form, the CDR3 reads TGCGCCAGCAGCCAGGACTACTACAATGAGCAGTTCTTC.